This is a list of T cell receptor beta chains from one sample in a study of shared clonotypes between healthy human individuals. Libraries were prepared by immunoSEQ multiplex PCR; TCRdb keeps only in-frame clonotypes and omits some of them. The sample consists of 2.5 million or so clones, roughly 92% of them appearing once. Sequencing was carried out using naive CD4+ T cells sorted from blood. All receptors come from a man aged 18 to 29 in good health. Each CDR3 is given with its conserved first and last residue. The D gene is left open where the match is weak. For some rows the clone size is stated as once, few or many, or as a class when expanded; others skip it.

j_call clone_size v_call d_call cdr3_aa cdr3_nt
TRBJ2-5 NA TRBV7-9 NA CASSFDWQGETQYF TGTGCCAGCAGCTTCGACTGGCAGGGGGAGACCCAGTACTTC
TRBJ2-7 NA TRBV18 NA CASSPPSLGGSTNEQYF TGTGCCAGCTCACCTCCCTCCCTTGGGGGGAGTACCAACGAGCAGTACTTC
TRBJ1-1 once TRBV2 NA CASSAGANSEAFF TGTGCCAGCAGTGCCGGGGCAAATTCTGAAGCTTTCTTT
TRBJ2-7 NA TRBV10-2 NA CASSQGVSYEQYF TGCGCCAGCAGTCAGGGCGTCTCCTACGAGCAGTACTTC
TRBJ2-7 once TRBV2 NA CASRPDGTYEQYF TGTGCCAGCAGACCGGACGGGACCTACGAGCAGTACTTC
TRBJ1-1 NA TRBV10-1 NA CASKAGSNTEAFF TGCGCCAGCAAGGCAGGAAGCAACACTGAAGCTTTCTTT
TRBJ2-1 NA TRBV28 TRBD2 CASSSSGGDNEQFF TGTGCCAGCAGTTCAAGCGGGGGGGACAATGAGCAGTTCTTC
TRBJ2-3 once TRBV6-1 NA CASTHTNTQYF TGTGCCAGCACTCACACAAATACGCAGTATTTT
TRBJ1-2 NA TRBV6-5 NA CASSSGGLGRGGYTF TGTGCCAGCAGTTCGGGGGGGCTCGGACGCGGTGGCTACACCTTC
TRBJ2-5 NA TRBV7-8 NA CASSPSKETQYF TGTGCCAGCAGCCCCTCAAAGGAGACCCAGTACTTC
TRBJ1-2 NA TRBV27 TRBD1 CASSLQGQGNGYTF TGTGCCAGCAGTTTACAGGGACAGGGGAATGGCTACACCTTC
TRBJ2-1 NA TRBV9 NA CASSASAQGPYNEQFF TGTGCCAGCAGCGCATCCGCCCAGGGACCCTACAATGAGCAGTTCTTC
TRBJ1-3 once TRBV5-8 TRBD1 CASRSTGGNTIYF TGTGCCAGCAGGTCGACAGGGGGAAACACCATATATTTT
TRBJ2-2 NA TRBV11-2 TRBD2 CASSSDFSGTTGELFF TGTGCCAGCAGCTCAGACTTTAGCGGGACCACCGGGGAGCTGTTTTTT
TRBJ1-5 NA TRBV19 TRBD1 CASNLDRGRNQPQHF TGTGCCAGTAACCTCGACAGGGGAAGGAATCAGCCCCAGCATTTT
TRBJ1-5 once TRBV2 NA CASSQAGQGSQPQHF TGTGCCAGCAGTCAAGCGGGGCAGGGGAGTCAGCCCCAGCATTTT
TRBJ1-5 NA TRBV2 TRBD1 CASSPSQGVQPQHF TGTGCCAGCAGCCCCAGTCAGGGGGTCCAGCCCCAGCATTTT
TRBJ2-1 NA TRBV6-6 NA CASSLITGYWGVQFF TGTGCCAGCAGCCTGATCACGGGGTACTGGGGGGTGCAGTTCTTC
TRBJ2-7 NA TRBV5-1 NA CASSLDGPEQYF TGCGCCAGCAGCTTGGACGGGCCCGAGCAGTACTTC
TRBJ1-5 few TRBV6-1 NA CASRGQNQPQHF TGTGCCAGCAGGGGCCAGAATCAGCCCCAGCATTTT
TRBJ2-7 NA TRBV2 TRBD1 CASSGPGQTNSQYF TGTGCCAGCAGTGGTCCGGGACAGACGAACTCGCAGTACTTC
TRBJ2-1 NA TRBV5-4 TRBD2 CASSFPSGAYNEQFF TGTGCCAGCAGCTTTCCTAGCGGGGCTTACAATGAGCAGTTCTTC
TRBJ2-2 NA TRBV5-1 TRBD1 CASSNRTGPGELFF TGCGCCAGCAGCAATAGGACAGGGCCCGGGGAGCTGTTTTTT
TRBJ1-6 few TRBV7-9 NA CASSLVLSTPLHF TGTGCCAGCAGCTTAGTCCTCTCCACACCCCTCCACTTT
TRBJ1-2 NA TRBV29-1 TRBD1 CSVERRGKDYGYTF TGCAGCGTTGAACGCAGGGGGAAAGACTATGGCTACACCTTC
TRBJ1-1 few TRBV5-4 NA CASRGPGQPGPEAFF TGTGCCAGCAGGGGGCCCGGACAGCCAGGTCCTGAAGCTTTCTTT
TRBJ1-6 NA TRBV5-4 NA CASSFGGGNSPLHF TGTGCCAGCAGCTTCGGCGGGGGTAATTCACCCCTCCACTTT
TRBJ1-6 few TRBV6-5 NA CASSSQRGSPLHF TGTGCCAGCAGTTCTCAGCGGGGTTCACCCCTCCACTTT
TRBJ2-5 NA TRBV29-1 NA CSVQPRGETQYF TGCAGCGTTCAGCCGCGCGGCGAGACCCAGTACTTC
TRBJ1-4 NA TRBV9 NA CASSVAGGVREKLFF TGTGCCAGCAGCGTAGCTGGGGGGGTTAGGGAAAAACTGTTTTTT
TRBJ1-3 NA TRBV9 NA CASSASSTVSGNTIYF TGTGCCAGCAGCGCTTCTTCGACAGTCTCTGGAAACACCATATATTTT
TRBJ1-4 NA TRBV9 TRBD1 CASSVGQGASNEKLFF TGTGCCAGCAGCGTAGGTCAGGGGGCCTCTAATGAAAAACTGTTTTTT
TRBJ2-3 NA TRBV14 TRBD2 CASSQAAGGITDTQYF TGTGCCAGCAGCCAAGCTGCGGGAGGAATCACAGATACGCAGTATTTT
TRBJ2-7 NA TRBV5-1 TRBD2 CASSLSVTSGSSYEQYF TGCGCCAGCAGCTTGTCAGTGACTAGCGGGAGCTCCTACGAGCAGTACTTC
TRBJ2-1 NA TRBV19 TRBD2 CASSIHKAGDDEQFF TGTGCCAGTAGTATCCACAAAGCGGGGGACGATGAGCAGTTCTTC
TRBJ1-4 NA TRBV5-1 TRBD1 CASSVNRGAEKLFF TGCGCCAGCAGCGTTAACAGGGGGGCCGAAAAACTGTTTTTT
TRBJ2-7 NA TRBV10-3 TRBD2 CAIGAGTSGNFYEQYF TGTGCCATCGGGGCCGGGACTAGCGGGAATTTCTACGAGCAGTACTTC
TRBJ1-5 NA TRBV6-5 NA CASSYRSNQPQHF TGTGCCAGCAGTTACAGGAGCAATCAGCCCCAGCATTTT
TRBJ1-5 NA TRBV19 NA CASSTTHRGANQPQHF TGTGCCAGTAGTACAACCCATAGAGGGGCGAATCAGCCCCAGCATTTT
TRBJ2-5 NA TRBV18 NA CASSPPLAGETQYF TGTGCCAGCTCACCACCGTTAGCTGGAGAGACCCAGTACTTC
TRBJ2-5 NA TRBV9 TRBD2 CASSPWTSGGETQYF TGTGCCAGCAGCCCTTGGACTAGCGGGGGTGAGACCCAGTACTTC
TRBJ1-5 NA TRBV28 TRBD1 CATSRDSFLSNQPQHF TGTGCCACCTCCCGGGACAGCTTCCTTAGCAATCAGCCCCAGCATTTT